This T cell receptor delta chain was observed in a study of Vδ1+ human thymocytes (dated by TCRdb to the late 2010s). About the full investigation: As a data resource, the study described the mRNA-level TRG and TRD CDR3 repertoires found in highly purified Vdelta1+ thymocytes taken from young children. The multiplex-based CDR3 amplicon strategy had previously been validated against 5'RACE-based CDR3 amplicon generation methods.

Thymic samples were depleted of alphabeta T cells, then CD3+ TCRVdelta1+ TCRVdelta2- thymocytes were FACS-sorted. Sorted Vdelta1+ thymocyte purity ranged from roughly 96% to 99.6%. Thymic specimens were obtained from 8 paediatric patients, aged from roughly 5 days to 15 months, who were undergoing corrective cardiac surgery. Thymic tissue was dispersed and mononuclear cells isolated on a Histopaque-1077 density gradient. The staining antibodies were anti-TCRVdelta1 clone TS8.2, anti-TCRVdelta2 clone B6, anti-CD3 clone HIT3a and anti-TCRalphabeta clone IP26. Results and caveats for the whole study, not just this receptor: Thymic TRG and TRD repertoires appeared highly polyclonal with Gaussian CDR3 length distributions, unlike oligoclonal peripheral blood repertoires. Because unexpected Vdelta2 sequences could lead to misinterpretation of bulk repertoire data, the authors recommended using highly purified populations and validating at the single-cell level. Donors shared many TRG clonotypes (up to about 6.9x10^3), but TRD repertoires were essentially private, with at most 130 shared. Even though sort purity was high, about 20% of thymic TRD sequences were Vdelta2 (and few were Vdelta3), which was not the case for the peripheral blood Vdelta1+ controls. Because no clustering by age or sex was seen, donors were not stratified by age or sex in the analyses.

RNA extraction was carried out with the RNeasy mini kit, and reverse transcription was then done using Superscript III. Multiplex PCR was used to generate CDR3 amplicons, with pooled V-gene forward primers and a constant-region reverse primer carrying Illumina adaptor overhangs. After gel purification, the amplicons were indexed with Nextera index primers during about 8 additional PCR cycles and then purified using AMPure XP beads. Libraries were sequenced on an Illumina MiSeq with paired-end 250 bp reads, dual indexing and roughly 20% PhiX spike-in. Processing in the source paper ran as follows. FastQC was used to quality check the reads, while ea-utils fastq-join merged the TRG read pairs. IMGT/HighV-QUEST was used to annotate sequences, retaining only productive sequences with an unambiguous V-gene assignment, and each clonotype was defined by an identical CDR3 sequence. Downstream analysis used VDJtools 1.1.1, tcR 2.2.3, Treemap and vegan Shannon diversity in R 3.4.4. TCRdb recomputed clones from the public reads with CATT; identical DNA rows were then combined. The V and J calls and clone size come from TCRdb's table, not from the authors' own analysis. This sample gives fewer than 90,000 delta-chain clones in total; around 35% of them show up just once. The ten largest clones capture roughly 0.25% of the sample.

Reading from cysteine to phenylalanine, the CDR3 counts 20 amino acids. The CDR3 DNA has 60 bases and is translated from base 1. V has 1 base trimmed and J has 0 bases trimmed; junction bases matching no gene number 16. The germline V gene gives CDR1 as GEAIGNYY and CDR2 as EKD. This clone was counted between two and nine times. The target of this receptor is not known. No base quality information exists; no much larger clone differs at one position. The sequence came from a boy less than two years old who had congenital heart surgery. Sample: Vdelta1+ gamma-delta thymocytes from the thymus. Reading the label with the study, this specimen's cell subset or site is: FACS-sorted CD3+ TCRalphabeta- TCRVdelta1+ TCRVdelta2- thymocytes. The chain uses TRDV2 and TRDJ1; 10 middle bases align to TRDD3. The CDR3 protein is CACDTKPVVGDTPYTDKLIF. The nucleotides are TGTGCCTGTGACACTAAGCCGGTGGTGGGGGATACCCCATACACCGATAAACTCATCTTT.